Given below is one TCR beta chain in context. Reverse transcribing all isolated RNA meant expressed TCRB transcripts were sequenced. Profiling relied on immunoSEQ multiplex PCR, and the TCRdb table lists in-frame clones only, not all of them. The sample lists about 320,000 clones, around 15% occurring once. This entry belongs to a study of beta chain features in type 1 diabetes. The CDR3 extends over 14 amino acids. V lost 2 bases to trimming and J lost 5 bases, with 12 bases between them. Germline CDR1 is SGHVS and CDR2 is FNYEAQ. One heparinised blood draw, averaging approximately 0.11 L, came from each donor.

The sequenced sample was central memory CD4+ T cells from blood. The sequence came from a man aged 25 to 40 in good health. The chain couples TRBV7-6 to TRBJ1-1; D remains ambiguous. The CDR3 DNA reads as TGTGCCAGCAGCTTATTGAATGACCCTACTGAAGCTTTCTTT. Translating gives CASSLLNDPTEAFF. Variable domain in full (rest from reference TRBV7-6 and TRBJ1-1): GAGVSQSPRYKVTKRGQDVALRCDPISGHVSLYWYRQALGQGPEFLTYFNYEAQQDKSGLPNDRFSAERPEGSISTLTIQRTEQRDSAMYRCASSLLNDPTEAFFGQGTRLTVV.